The source of this T cell receptor beta chain is a study of monozygotic twins with inflammatory bowel disease. Study results and caveats: With inverse Simpson as the measure, TCRbeta diversity was lower in IBD patients than in healthy co-twins.

The draw for each donor consisted of a single 2.5 ml blood sample. Total RNA isolation used whole blood (no T cell sorting was performed). The UMIs carried a 6-nucleotide sample barcode, and they were added by template switching. TCRdb reprocessed the 5' RACE reads and keeps a single row for each CDR3 protein, giving no DNA. The data include about 160,000 distinct CDR3 sequences; the top ten clones carry 2% to 3%. As concerns this clonotype: The antigen remains undetermined.

CDR3 length: 15 amino acids. CDR1 is SGHVS and CDR2 is FNYEAQ in the germline V gene. V gene TRBV7-6 combines with J gene TRBJ2-7; TCRdb proposes TRBD1, but this gene call is untestable without DNA. The material sequenced was blood. The clonotype was recovered from a human donor with ulcerative colitis or Crohn's disease, or a healthy co-twin of an affected twin (not recorded which). The CDR3 spells CASSLAGTGVYEQYF.